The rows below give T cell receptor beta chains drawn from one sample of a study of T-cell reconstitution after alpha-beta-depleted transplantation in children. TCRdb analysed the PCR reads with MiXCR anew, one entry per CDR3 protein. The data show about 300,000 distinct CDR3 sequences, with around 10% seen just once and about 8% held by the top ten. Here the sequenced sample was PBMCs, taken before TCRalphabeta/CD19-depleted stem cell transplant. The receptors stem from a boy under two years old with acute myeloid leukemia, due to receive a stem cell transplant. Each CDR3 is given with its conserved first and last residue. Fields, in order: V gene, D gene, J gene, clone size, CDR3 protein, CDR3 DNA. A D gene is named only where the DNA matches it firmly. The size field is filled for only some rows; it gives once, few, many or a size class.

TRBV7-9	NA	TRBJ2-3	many	CASSTTSTDTQYF	TGTGCCAGCAGCACCACAAGCACAGATACGCAGTATTTT
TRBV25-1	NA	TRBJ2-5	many	CASSGLGGAETQYF	TGTGCCAGCAGTGGGTTAGGAGGAGCAGAGACCCAGTACTTC
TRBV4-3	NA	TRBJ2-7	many	CASSQDFTGASYEQYF	TGCGCCAGCAGCCAAGATTTCACGGGAGCGTCCTACGAGCAGTACTTC
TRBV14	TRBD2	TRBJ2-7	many	CASSQNSGRAREQYF	TGTGCCAGCAGCCAAAATAGCGGGAGGGCCCGGGAGCAGTACTTC
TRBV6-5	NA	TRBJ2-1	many	CASSYLAGNEQFF	TGTGCCAGCAGTTACCTAGCCGGCAATGAGCAGTTCTTC
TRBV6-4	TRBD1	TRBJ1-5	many	CASRMDREGQPQHF	TGTGCCAGCAGGATGGACAGGGAGGGCCAGCCCCAGCATTTT
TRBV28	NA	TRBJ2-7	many	CASSLAGQSYEQYF	TGTGCCAGCAGCTTAGCGGGACAGTCCTACGAGCAGTACTTC
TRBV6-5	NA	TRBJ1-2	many	CASSYFEGGGYGYTF	TGTGCCAGCAGTTACTTTGAGGGGGGAGGCTATGGCTACACCTTC
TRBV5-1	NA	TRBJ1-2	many	CASSPGPQEFYGYTF	TGCGCCAGCAGCCCGGGACCCCAGGAGTTCTATGGCTACACCTTC
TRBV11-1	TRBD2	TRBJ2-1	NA	CASSPGLAGYSVYNEQFF	TGTGCCAGCAGCCCGGGACTAGCTGGGTACAGCGTCTACAATGAGCAGTTCTTC
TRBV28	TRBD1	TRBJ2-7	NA	CASSFTGGYEQYF	TGTGCCAGCAGTTTCACAGGGGGCTACGAGCAGTACTTC
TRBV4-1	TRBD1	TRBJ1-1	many	CASSPRQGGANTEAFF	TGCGCCAGCAGCCCGCGACAGGGGGGGGCGAACACTGAAGCTTTCTTT
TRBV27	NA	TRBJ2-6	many	CASSTPVGAFSGANVLTF	TGTGCCAGCAGTACCCCAGTTGGGGCCTTCTCTGGGGCCAACGTCCTGACTTTC
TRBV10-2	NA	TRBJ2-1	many	CASSGLQADYNEQFF	TGCGCCAGCAGTGGGCTCCAAGCTGACTACAATGAGCAGTTCTTC
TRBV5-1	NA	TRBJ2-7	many	CASSLVADGGSYYEQYF	TGCGCCAGCAGCTTGGTGGCGGATGGAGGCTCCTACTACGAGCAGTACTTC
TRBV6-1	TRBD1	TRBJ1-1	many	CASSDYDRGGTEAFF	TGTGCCAGCAGCGACTACGACAGGGGTGGCACTGAAGCTTTCTTT
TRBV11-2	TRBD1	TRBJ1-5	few	CASSLDGHRDRENQPQHF	TGTGCCAGCAGCTTAGATGGGCACCGGGACAGGGAGAATCAGCCCCAGCATTTT
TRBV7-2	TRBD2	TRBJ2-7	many	CASSRGTSGSYEQYF	TGTGCCAGCAGCCGAGGGACTAGCGGGAGCTACGAGCAGTACTTC
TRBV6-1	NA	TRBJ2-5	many	CASTPTPLGQETQYF	TGTGCCAGCACTCCCACTCCACTAGGCCAAGAGACCCAGTACTTC